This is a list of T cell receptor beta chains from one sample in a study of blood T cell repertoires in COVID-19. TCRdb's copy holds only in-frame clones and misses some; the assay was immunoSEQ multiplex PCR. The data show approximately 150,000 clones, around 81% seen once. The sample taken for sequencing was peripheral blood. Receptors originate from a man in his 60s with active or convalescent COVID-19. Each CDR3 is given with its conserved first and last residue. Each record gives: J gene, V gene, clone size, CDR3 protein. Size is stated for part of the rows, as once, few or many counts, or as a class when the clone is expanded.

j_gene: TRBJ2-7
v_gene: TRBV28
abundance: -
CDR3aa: CASSLGLAGYADEQYF

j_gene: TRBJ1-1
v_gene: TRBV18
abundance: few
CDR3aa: CASGTDMNTEAFF

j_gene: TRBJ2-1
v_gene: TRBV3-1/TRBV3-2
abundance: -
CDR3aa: CASSQEASGGFNNEQFF

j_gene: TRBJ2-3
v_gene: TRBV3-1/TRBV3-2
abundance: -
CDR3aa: CASSLEDTQYF

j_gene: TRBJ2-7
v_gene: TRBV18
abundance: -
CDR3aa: CASSLGTVSYEQYF

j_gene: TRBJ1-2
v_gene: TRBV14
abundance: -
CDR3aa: CASSQTGDPNYGYTF

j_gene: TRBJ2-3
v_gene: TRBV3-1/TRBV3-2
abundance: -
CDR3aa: CASSQDLSGGLTDTQYF

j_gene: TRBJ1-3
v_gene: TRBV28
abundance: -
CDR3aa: CASSLPQGNTIYF

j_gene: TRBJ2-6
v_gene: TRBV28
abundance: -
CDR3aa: CASSQQGAAGANVLTF

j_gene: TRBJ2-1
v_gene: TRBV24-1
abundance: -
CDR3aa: CATSEAPGQGGHEQFF

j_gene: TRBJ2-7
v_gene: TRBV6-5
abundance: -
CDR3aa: CASHTPGAAVYEQYF

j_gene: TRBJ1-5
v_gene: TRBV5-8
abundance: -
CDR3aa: CASSLEPGVPNQPQHF

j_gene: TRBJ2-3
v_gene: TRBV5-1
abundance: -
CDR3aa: CASSPGTSETDTQYF

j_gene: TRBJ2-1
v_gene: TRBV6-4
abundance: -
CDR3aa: CASSDPSGGRFF

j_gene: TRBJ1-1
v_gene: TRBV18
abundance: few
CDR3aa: CASSLRTGREAFF

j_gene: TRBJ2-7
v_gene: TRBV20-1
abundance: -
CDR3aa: CSARKQWEQYF

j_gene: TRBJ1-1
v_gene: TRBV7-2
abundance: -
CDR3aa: CASSRDPTGAGTEAFF

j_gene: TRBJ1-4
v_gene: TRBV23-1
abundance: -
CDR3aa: CASSRFDRDFNEKLFF

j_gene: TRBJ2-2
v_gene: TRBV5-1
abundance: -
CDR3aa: CASSPGTTNTGELFF

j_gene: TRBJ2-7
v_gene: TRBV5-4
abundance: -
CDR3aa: CASSLRGLAVHEQYF

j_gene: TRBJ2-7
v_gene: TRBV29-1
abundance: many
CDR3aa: CSAEGGSVSSYEQYF

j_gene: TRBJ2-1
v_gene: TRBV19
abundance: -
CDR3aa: CASSIRGGTTYNEQFF

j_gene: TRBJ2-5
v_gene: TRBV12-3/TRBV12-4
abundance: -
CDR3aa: CASSLNEQQTQYF

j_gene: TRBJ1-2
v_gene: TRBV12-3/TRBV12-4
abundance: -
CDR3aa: CASSPDTPGYTF

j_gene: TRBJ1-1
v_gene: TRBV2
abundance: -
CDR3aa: CASSEGGGRVNTEAFF

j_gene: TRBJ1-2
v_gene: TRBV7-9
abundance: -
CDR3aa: CAIPTGTGRARNYGYTF

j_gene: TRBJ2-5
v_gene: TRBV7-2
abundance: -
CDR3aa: CASSLGLAGVAETQYF

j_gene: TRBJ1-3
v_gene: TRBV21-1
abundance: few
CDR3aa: CASSKVLLDRVKGNTIYF

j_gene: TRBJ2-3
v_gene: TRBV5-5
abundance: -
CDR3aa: CASSLAGLSTDTQYF

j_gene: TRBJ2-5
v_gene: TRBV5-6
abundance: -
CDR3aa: CASSLNPGLQVETQYF

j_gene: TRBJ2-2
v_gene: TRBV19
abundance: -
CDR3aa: CASKAGGPPGELFF

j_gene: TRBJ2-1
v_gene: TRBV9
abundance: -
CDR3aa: CASLDVAGAHHGENEQFF

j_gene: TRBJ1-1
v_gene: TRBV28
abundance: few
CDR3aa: CASSLTGSEAFF

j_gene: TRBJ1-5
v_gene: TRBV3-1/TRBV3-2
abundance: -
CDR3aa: CASSQGRGRGQPQHF

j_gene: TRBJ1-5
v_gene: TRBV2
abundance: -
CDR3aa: CASNMGALNQPQHF

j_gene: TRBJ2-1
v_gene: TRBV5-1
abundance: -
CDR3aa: CASSLRRGAGEQFF

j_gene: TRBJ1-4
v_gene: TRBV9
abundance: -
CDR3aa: CASSGRTGSEKLFF

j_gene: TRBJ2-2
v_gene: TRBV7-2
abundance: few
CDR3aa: CASSLPSGRNTGELFF

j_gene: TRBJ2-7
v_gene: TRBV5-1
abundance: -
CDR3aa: CASSPGHGGMYEQYF

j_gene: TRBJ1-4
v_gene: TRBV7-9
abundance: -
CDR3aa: CASSFDRGQGSEKLFF

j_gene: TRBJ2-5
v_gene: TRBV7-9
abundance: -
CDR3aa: CASSSQVWQETQYF

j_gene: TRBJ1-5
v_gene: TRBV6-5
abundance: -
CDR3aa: CASSYRGVGSNQPQHF

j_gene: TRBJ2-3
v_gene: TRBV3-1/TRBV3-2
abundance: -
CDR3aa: CASSQGSVPDTQYF

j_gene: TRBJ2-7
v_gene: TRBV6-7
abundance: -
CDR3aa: CASSYPETVSSYEQYF

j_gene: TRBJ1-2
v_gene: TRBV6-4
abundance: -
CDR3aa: CASSDRGYGYTF

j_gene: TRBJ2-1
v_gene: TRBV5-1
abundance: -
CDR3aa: CASSLTGERSYNEQFF

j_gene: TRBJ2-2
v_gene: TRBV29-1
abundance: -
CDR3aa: CSVVGRNTGELFF

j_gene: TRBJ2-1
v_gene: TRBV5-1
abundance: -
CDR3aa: CASSLVAGRINEQFF

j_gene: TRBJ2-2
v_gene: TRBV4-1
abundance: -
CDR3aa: CASSQDGPGGANTGELFF